Listed here are 27 T cell receptor beta chains from one sample, sequenced in a study of liver allograft versus peripheral blood T cells. Study details: Transplanted-liver T cell receptor repertoires were compared with recipients' peripheral blood repertoires.

TCRdb reprocessed the reads via MiXCR and lists one record per CDR3 protein. The sample lists a few hundred distinct CDR3 sequences, 11% seen once, with 20% in the top ten. The receptors originated from a human patient who had a liver transplant. The T cells may partly be graft donor cells.

The table lists this clonotype with many counts. V is TRBV30 and J is TRBJ1-1; D is unresolved. Trimming shortened V by 7 bases and J by 4 bases, and 13 bases separated the two germline ends. Per germline, CDR1 GTSNPN and CDR2 SVGIG (reference sequence). This CDR3 region has 12 residues. In DNA form, the CDR3 reads TGTGCCTCAGGACGGGGAGGCACTGAAGCTTTCTTT. Its protein product is CASGRGGTEAFF.

This clonotype is medium-sized (0.01 to 0.1%) by share. The chain combines TRBV19 with TRBJ1-1, with TRBD1 identical over 7 bases. The CDR3 contains 16 residues. V was clipped by 8 bases and J by 5 bases; unmatched bases: 17. CDR1 and CDR2 from the germline V gene are LNHDA and SQIVND (reference sequence). Written as DNA, the CDR3 is TGTGCCAGTTTCACCGCGACAGGGCCCGGAGGGACTGAAGCTTTCTTT. Protein sequence: CASFTATGPGGTEAFF.

This clonotype rates as large (0.1 to 1%). This chain joins TRBV28 and TRBJ1-4, with TRBD1 matching 8 bases. Germline values: CDR1 MDHEN, CDR2 SYDVKM. V dropped 6 bases and J dropped 7; count of bases not matched to a gene: 7. CDR3 length: 14 residues. In nucleotides, the CDR3 is TGTGCCAGCAGCAACGCCGACAGGGGTGAAAAACTGTTTTTT. Amino acid sequence: CASSNADRGEKLFF.

This clonotype turned up a few times. The V call is TRBV10-1, the J call TRBJ1-1, with a tentative D call TRBD1 (6 bases). This CDR3 region has 14 residues. V lost 4 bases to trimming and J lost 1 base, with 10 bases between them. Germline CDR1 reads WNHNN; CDR2 reads SYGVQD (reference sequence). The CDR3 sequence: CASSGSGANTEAFF. CDR3 DNA sequence: TGCGCCAGCAGTGGTTCGGGGGCGAACACTGAAGCTTTCTTT.

In its sample, this clonotype ranks as large. V is TRBV7-9 and J is TRBJ2-1, with TRBD1 matching 11 bases. Germline CDR1 SEHNR, CDR2 FQNEAQ (reference sequence). V shed 5 bases and J 9 bases; nucleotides not matched to a gene: 9. The CDR3 runs to 15 residues. CDR3 DNA sequence: TGTGCCAGCAGCCCCGGAGGGACAGGGGGTCGTGAGCAGTTCTTC. It yields the protein CASSPGGTGGREQFF. The full variable domain, in which reference TRBV7-9 and TRBJ2-1 provide the parts outside the CDR3, is DTGVSQNPRHKITKRGQNVTFRCDPISEHNRLYWYRQTLGQGPEFLTYFQNEAQLEKSRLLSDRFSAERPKGSFSTLEIQRTEQGDSAMYLCASSPGGTGGREQFFGPGTRLTVL.

V is TRBV6-1 and J is TRBJ1-1; D uncertain. CDR3 length equals 13 residues. Germline CDR1 is MNHNS and CDR2 is SASEGT. Trimming took off 10 bases at V and 1 base at J, with 13 bases between the two ends. CDR3 protein: CATRPRGNTEAFF. The CDR3, as DNA: TGTGCCACCAGACCCCGGGGGAACACTGAAGCTTTCTTT.

This clonotype is judged large (0.1 to 1%). The chain uses TRBV29-1 and TRBJ2-1; 8 nucleotides match TRBD2. J gave up 5 bases and V 3 bases, and 6 bases lay outside the gene matches. CDR1 is SQVTM, CDR2 ANQGSEA, per germline. The CDR3 spans 14 residues. CDR3 DNA: TGCAGCGTTGAGACTAGCGCATACGACAATGAGCAGTTCTTC. Its protein is CSVETSAYDNEQFF.

This clonotype came up a few times. The chain recombines TRBV28 with TRBJ1-1; D possibly corresponds to TRBD1 (5 bases). The CDR3 is 14 amino acids. The V gene's germline CDR1 is MDHEN and CDR2 SYDVKM. Between the trimmed V and J ends, which lost 5 bases and 5 bases, there was a span of 15 bases. In nucleotides, the CDR3 is TGTGCCAGCAGTCTCGGCAGGGTCGGGACTGAAGCTTTCTTT. Translating gives CASSLGRVGTEAFF.

The V call is TRBV7-6, the J call TRBJ2-1; D is unresolved. With 5 bases removed from V and 6 bases from J, the gap between germline ends came to 14 bases. The germline V gene has CDR1 SGHVS and CDR2 FNYEAQ. CDR3 length: 14 residues. This chain's CDR3 is CASSRTVLLNEQFF. Written as DNA, the CDR3 is TGTGCCAGCAGCAGGACCGTCCTCCTCAATGAGCAGTTCTTC.

Comments on this clonotype: This probably arose from a read error, given a far larger clone one base away. V usage is TRBV6-1 and J usage is TRBJ1-5, with unresolved D. There are 16 residues in the CDR3. V shed 3 bases and J shed 3 bases, with 15 bases lying between them. CDR1 and CDR2 (germline): MNHNS, SASEGT. The chain's CDR3 is CASSDRFLSINQPQHF. The CDR3 nucleotides are TGTGCCAGCAGTGACCGCTTCCTGTCGATCAATCAGCCCCAGCATTTT.

Relative to its sample, this clonotype is large. This chain uses TRBV19 with TRBJ2-1; a weak D match, TRBD1 (6 bases). Germline V lookup: CDR1 LNHDA, CDR2 SQIVND (reference sequence). Trimming left V 3 bases short and J 4 bases short, with 13 bases between. The CDR3 is 15 amino acids. CDR3 residues: CASSIEGGPYNEQFF. The CDR3 DNA reads as TGTGCCAGTAGTATCGAAGGGGGACCATACAATGAGCAGTTCTTC.

This clonotype counts as large. This chain uses TRBV28 with TRBJ2-4; D gene ambiguous. CDR1 MDHEN and CDR2 SYDVKM come from the germline V gene. Trimming left V 4 bases short and J 0 bases short, with 4 bases between. The CDR3 has 13 residues. CDR3 loop: CASSWAAKNIQYF. The DNA for the CDR3 is TGTGCCAGCAGTTGGGCAGCCAAAAACATTCAGTACTTC. Based on the CDR3 plus reference TRBV28 and TRBJ2-4, the full variable domain is DVKVTQSSRYLVKRTGEKVFLECVQDMDHENMFWYRQDPGLGLRLIYFSYDVKMKEKGDIPEGYSVSREKKERFSLILESASTNQTSMYLCASSWAAKNIQYFGAGTRLSVL.

This clonotype is judged large (0.1 to 1%). The V gene is TRBV27, the J gene TRBJ2-1; 10 bases are a match to TRBD2. Per the germline V gene, CDR1 is MNHEY and CDR2 is SMNVEV (reference sequence). J lost 7 bases, V lost 3 bases, and 3 bases had no gene match. CDR3 length: 14 amino acids. The CDR3 DNA follows: TGTGCCAGCAGTTTCCTAGCGGGGGATAATGAGCAGTTCTTC. Translating gives CASSFLAGDNEQFF.

This clonotype is judged large. The V gene is TRBV12-3 or TRBV12-4, the J gene TRBJ1-6, with D uncertain. This CDR3 is 17 amino acids long. V gave up 6 bases and J gave up 6 bases, with 21 bases separating them. The CDR3 DNA sequence: TGTGCCAGCAGGTACGCGGCGGCAGAGAGAAGTAATTCACCCCTCCACTTT. Amino acids: CASRYAAAERSNSPLHF.

This clonotype is deemed medium-sized. CDR3 nucleotide sequence: TGTGCCAGCAGTCAAGGGATAGATAATGAAAAACTGTTTTTT. Protein sequence: CASSQGIDNEKLFF. The chain has TRBV12-3 or TRBV12-4 and TRBJ1-4; no clear D. Trimming stripped 5 bases from V and 4 bases from J, with 11 bases between. The CDR3 is 14 residues long.

This clonotype is judged medium-sized (0.01 to 0.1%). The chain combines TRBV3-1 with TRBJ1-2; 7 positions match TRBD1. The CDR3 extends over 15 amino acids. V gave up 1 base and J gave up 5 bases; unmatched junction bases: 7. Germline CDR1 reads LGHDT; CDR2 reads YNNKEL (reference sequence). CDR3 protein: CASSQGTGIKYGYTF. Written as DNA, the CDR3 is TGTGCCAGCAGCCAAGGGACAGGAATAAAGTATGGCTACACCTTC. The full variable domain, in which reference TRBV3-1 and TRBJ1-2 provide the parts outside the CDR3, is DTAVSQTPKYLVTQMGNDKSIKCEQNLGHDTMYWYKQDSKKFLKIMFSYNNKELIINETVPNRFSPKSPDKAHLNLHINSLELGDSAVYFCASSQGTGIKYGYTFGSGTRLTVV.

In the case of this clonotype: As the CDR3 is not closed by the conserved phenylalanine or tryptophan, this likely results from a read error. The chain employs TRBV19 and TRBJ2-7; 10 positions agree with TRBD2. The CDR3 loop spans 14 amino acids. Germline-derived CDR1 and CDR2 are LNHDA and SQIVND (reference sequence). CDR3 loop: CVSSALAGAYEQYL. The CDR3 bases are TGTGTCAGTAGTGCCCTAGCGGGAGCCTACGAGCAGTACCTC.

This clonotype is labeled large (0.1 to 1%). The gene calls are TRBV6-1 and TRBJ2-1; TRBD1 is a possible D gene (5 bases). There are 14 residues in the CDR3. Germline CDR1 and CDR2: MNHNS and SASEGT. The V end was cut by 0 bases, the J end by 4 bases, with 7 bases between. The CDR3 sequence is CASSEAAGYNEQFF. In DNA, the CDR3 is TGTGCCAGCAGTGAAGCGGCAGGGTACAATGAGCAGTTCTTC.

This clonotype is termed large. The V gene is TRBV20-1, the J gene TRBJ1-6; D gene ambiguous. V dropped 7 bases and J dropped 9 bases, with 7 bases sitting between them. The CDR3 runs to 10 residues. Germline-derived CDR1 and CDR2 are DFQATT and SNEGSKA (reference sequence). CDR3 in DNA: TGCAGTGTCGCGGGTTCACCCCTCCACTTT. Amino acid sequence: CSVAGSPLHF.

This clonotype is large by share. The chain combines TRBV10-3 with TRBJ2-4; 7 nucleotides agree with TRBD1. Germline V gene sequence: CDR1 ENHRY, CDR2 SYGVKD. Unmatched junction bases numbered 7, after V lost 2 bases and J lost 0 bases. This CDR3 contains 17 residues. CDR3 sequence: CAISELDRSLAKNIQYF. The CDR3, as DNA: TGTGCCATCAGTGAGCTGGACAGGTCCCTAGCCAAAAACATTCAGTACTTC.

By share of the sample, this clonotype is medium-sized. The chain is built from TRBV27 and TRBJ1-1; 11 positions match TRBD1. This CDR3 region has 14 residues. Looked up from germline, CDR1 is MNHEY and CDR2 is SMNVEV (reference sequence). V lost 4 bases to trimming and J lost 4 bases; unmatched junction nucleotides: 2. DNA for the CDR3: TGTGCCAGCAGTTCCGGGACAGGGGGCACTGAAGCTTTCTTT. Its protein product is CASSSGTGGTEAFF.

This clonotype qualifies as medium-sized (0.01 to 0.1%). The chain is built from TRBV18 and TRBJ2-1, with 8 nucleotides matching TRBD2. Germline CDR1 KGHSH, CDR2 LQKENI. V was clipped by 3 bases and J by 7 bases; unmatched bases: 2. The length of the CDR3 is 13 residues. DNA of the CDR3: TGTGCCAGCTCACCGGGACTAGGAAATGAGCAGTTCTTC. Amino acid sequence: CASSPGLGNEQFF.

By share, this clonotype counts as large. This rearrangement joins TRBV6-1 to TRBJ2-7, with a tentative D call TRBD2 (6 bases). Germline CDR1 and CDR2: MNHNS and SASEGT. Trimming removed 5 bases from V and 2 bases from J, with 13 bases in between. The CDR3 totals 14 residues. The CDR3 sequence is CASSYGGPPYEQYF. Written as DNA, the CDR3 is TGTGCCAGCAGTTACGGGGGTCCCCCCTACGAGCAGTACTTC.

Comments on this clonotype: A far larger clone lies a single base away; this is likely a read error. The V call is TRBV6-5, the J call TRBJ2-7; D might be TRBD2 (6 bases). Per germline, CDR1 MNHEY and CDR2 SVGAGI. The V end lost 7 bases, the J end lost 3 bases, and 19 bases lay between the germline ends. This CDR3 spans 15 amino acids. CDR3 nucleotides: TGTGCCAGCAAACCGTCGGGACTCGGCCGCTACGAGCAGTACTTC. Translation: CASKPSGLGRYEQYF.

Sample share makes this clonotype medium-sized. The chain employs TRBV7-9 and TRBJ2-2; 7 positions agree with TRBD1. V shed 8 bases, J shed 9 bases, and the junction held 9 bases outside the gene matches. This CDR3 region has 13 residues. CDR1 SEHNR and CDR2 FQNEAQ come from the germline V gene (reference sequence). Written as DNA, the CDR3 is TGTGCCAGCGATGCTCAGGGGGTGTGGGAGCTGTTTTTT. This gives the protein CASDAQGVWELFF.

In its sample, this clonotype ranks as medium-sized (0.01 to 0.1%). The chain joins TRBV6-5 to TRBJ2-3; TRBD1 aligns across 12 bases. With 6 bases clipped from V and 5 bases from J, the junction kept 9 bases outside the gene matches. The CDR3 loop spans 16 amino acids. The V gene's germline CDR1 is MNHEY and CDR2 SVGAGI. CDR3: CASRDPGQGALDTQYF. The CDR3 bases are TGTGCCAGCAGGGACCCGGGACAGGGGGCATTAGATACGCAGTATTTT.

This clonotype is labeled as medium-sized. The chain joins TRBV5-1 to TRBJ1-4; D ambiguous. Germline V CDR1 and CDR2: SGHRS, YFSETQ. Trimming took off 5 bases at V and 0 bases at J, with 8 bases between the two ends. The CDR3 covers 14 residues. In nucleotides, the CDR3 is TGCGCCAGCAGTTTAGAAGCAACTAATGAAAAACTGTTTTTT. This gives the protein CASSLEATNEKLFF.